These 20 T cell receptor beta chains originate from one sample sequenced in a study of control samples from healthy donors and cancer patients. Sequenced by immunoSEQ multiplex PCR; TCRdb stores in-frame clones only, minus some. Here the sample spans around 14,000 clones, approximately 75% being singletons. The sequencing sample was made of formalin-fixed, paraffin-embedded tissue. The receptors were sampled from a female donor with lung cancer.

This clone appeared a few times. V usage is TRBV13 and J usage is TRBJ2-1; the D is unclear. V was cut by 5 bases and J by 7 bases, with 12 bases left in between. Germline lookup yields CDR1 PRHDT and CDR2 FYEKMQ (reference sequence). The CDR3 is 13 residues long. The CDR3 bases are TGTGCCAGCAGCGTGGACCGGTTGAATGAGCAGTTCTTC. It is translated as CASSVDRLNEQFF. The whole variable domain, filled in from reference TRBV13 and TRBJ2-1, reads AAGVIQSPRHLIKEKRETATLKCYPIPRHDTVYWYQQGPGQDPQFLISFYEKMQSDKGSIPDRFSAQQFSDYHSELNMSSLELGDSALYFCASSVDRLNEQFFGPGTRLTVL.

A few counts support this clone. The chain carries TRBV18 and TRBJ2-3; tentatively, D is TRBD2 (6 bases). Trimming cost V 8 bases and J 5 bases, with 17 bases left between them. Germline V gives CDR1 KGHSH, CDR2 LQKENI. The CDR3 has 14 residues. CDR3 in amino acids: CASQYVRAGDTQYF. CDR3 bases: TGTGCCAGCCAGTACGTTCGAGCGGGAGATACGCAGTATTTT. Supplemented by reference TRBV18 and TRBJ2-3, the full variable domain reads NAGVMQNPRHLVRRRGQEARLRCSPMKGHSHVYWYRQLPEEGLKFMVYLQKENIIDESGMPKERFSAEFPKEGPSILRIQQVVRGDSAAYFCASQYVRAGDTQYFGPGTRLTVL.

The gene calls are TRBV14 and TRBJ2-7; either TRBD1 or TRBD2 may fit D (6 bases each). Germline-derived CDR1 and CDR2 are SGHDN and FVKESK. Trimming cost V 7 bases and J 2 bases, with 18 bases left between them. The CDR3 totals 15 residues. CDR3 sequence (DNA): TGTGCCAGCACCAGTAAGGGGGGCGCGGCCTACGAGCAGTACTTC. Translation gives CASTSKGGAAYEQYF.

This sequence joins TRBV6-6 and TRBJ2-7; 9 nucleotides align to TRBD1. The germline V gene has CDR1 MNHNY and CDR2 SVGAGI (reference sequence). This CDR3 spans 14 amino acids. The trim removed 5 bases at V and 5 bases at J, leaving 7 bases unmatched. In DNA form, the CDR3 reads TGTGCCAGCAGTATGGGACAGGGTTCCGACGAGCAGTACTTC. Its translation is CASSMGQGSDEQYF.

The chain joins TRBV4-3 to TRBJ2-1; TRBD2 agrees at 13 bases. CDR3 length equals 18 residues. J was trimmed by 3 bases and V by 0 bases; bases with no gene match: 5. Looked up from germline, CDR1 is LGHNA and CDR2 is YSLEER. The CDR3 spells CASSQDIGLAGVYNEQFF. CDR3 bases: TGCGCCAGCAGCCAAGATATCGGACTAGCGGGGGTCTACAATGAGCAGTTCTTC.

The CDR3: CASSYRGQVYEQYF. The CDR3 nucleotides are TGTGCCAGCAGCTACAGGGGGCAGGTCTACGAGCAGTACTTC. The chain uses TRBV27 and TRBJ2-7, with 9 bases fitting TRBD1. The CDR3 loop spans 14 amino acids. V lost 6 bases to trimming and J lost 3 bases; unmatched junction nucleotides: 6. Germline loops: CDR1 MNHEY, CDR2 SMNVEV (reference sequence).

The chain is built from TRBV11-2 and TRBJ2-3; D unclear. The CDR3 totals 15 residues. The germline V gene has CDR1 SGHAT and CDR2 FQNNGV. Trimming pared 5 bases from V and 2 bases from J, leaving 14 bases between. Written as DNA, the CDR3 is TGTGCCAGCAGCCCGATGTCGTGGGCCACAGATACGCAGTATTTT. Encoded protein: CASSPMSWATDTQYF.

The V and J genes are TRBV4-1 and TRBJ2-6; D gene uncertain. The CDR3 runs 18 residues. V dropped 1 base and J dropped 5 bases, with 18 bases sitting between them. Germline loops: CDR1 MGHRA, CDR2 YSYEKL. The CDR3 sequence: CASSQGVPHRDRANVLTF. CDR3 DNA: TGCGCCAGCAGCCAAGGGGTGCCCCACAGAGATCGGGCCAACGTCCTGACTTTC.

The genes are TRBV6-2 or TRBV6-3 and TRBJ2-1; D may be TRBD2 (6 bases). From germline, CDR1 is MNHEY and CDR2 SVGEGT. V was clipped by 5 bases and J by 7 bases, with 12 bases between them. The CDR3 is 13 amino acids. The CDR3 DNA is TGTGCCAGCAGTCGGGGCGGGGCGAATGAGCAGTTCTTC. Amino acids: CASSRGGANEQFF.

The CDR3 DNA is TGTGCCTGGAGCTCGGGACAGGGGGACGAAAAACTGTTTTTT. Translating gives CAWSSGQGDEKLFF. The chain has TRBV30 and TRBJ1-4; 11 bases line up with TRBD1. J was trimmed by 8 bases and V by 3 bases; bases with no gene match: 5. The CDR3 spans 14 residues. Germline assignment: CDR1 GTSNPN and CDR2 SVGIG (reference sequence).

J is TRBJ2-4 and V is TRBV7-2; D is ambiguous. Germline CDR1 is SGHTA and CDR2 is FQGNSA. The V end was cut by 0 bases, the J end by 13 bases, with 16 bases between. CDR3 length: 14 residues. In DNA, the CDR3 is TGTGCCAGCAGCTTAGCGTATGCGTGGGTGGGACAGTACTTC. It yields the protein CASSLAYAWVGQYF.

The V call is TRBV5-4, the J call TRBJ2-2, with TRBD1 matching 9 bases. This CDR3 has 17 amino acids. The junction had 13 bases not matched to a gene; V was cut back by 4 bases and J by 6 bases. From germline, CDR1 is SGHNT and CDR2 YYREEE (reference sequence). In nucleotides, the CDR3 is TGTGCCAGCAGCACCCGGGGGGCGGGGACAGGGTCCGGGGAGCTGTTTTTT. This sequence encodes CASSTRGAGTGSGELFF.

The chain has TRBV5-1 and TRBJ1-1; a weak D match, TRBD1 (6 bases). The germline V gene has CDR1 SGHRS and CDR2 YFSETQ. The CDR3 is made up of 16 amino acids. Deletions cut 4 bases from V and 3 bases from J, with 19 bases between. The CDR3 bases are TGCGCCAGCAGCCCCTCCCGTCGAAGGGGGGACACTGAAGCTTTCTTT. Translating gives CASSPSRRRGDTEAFF.

The chain recombines TRBV18 with TRBJ1-1; D is uncertain. The CDR3 spans 13 residues. V was shortened by 6 bases and J by 1 base, with 9 bases between the two germline ends. Germline V lookup: CDR1 KGHSH, CDR2 LQKENI. CDR3: CASSSGENTEAFF. In nucleotides, the CDR3 is TGTGCCAGCTCCTCGGGAGAGAACACTGAAGCTTTCTTT.

CDR3: CASSLDRTRGAEAFF. The CDR3 DNA sequence: TGTGCCAGCAGCTTGGACAGGACCCGGGGCGCTGAAGCTTTCTTT. The chain recombines TRBV5-4 with TRBJ1-1; D is perhaps TRBD1 (5 bases). The length of the CDR3 is 15 residues. Germline values: CDR1 SGHNT, CDR2 YYREEE (reference sequence). V was cut by 0 bases and J by 6 bases, with 15 bases left in between.

This chain uses TRBV20-1 with TRBJ2-3, with D unresolved. The CDR3 sequence is 11 residues long. V lost 5 bases and J lost 6, with 9 bases in between. Germline CDR1 is DFQATT and CDR2 is SNEGSKA (reference sequence). In nucleotides, the CDR3 is TGCAGTGCTGCTGAGCAGGATACGCAGTATTTT. It translates to CSAAEQDTQYF.

For this clone: A read error may account for a junction end that differs from germline. The rearrangement joins TRBV28 to TRBJ1-3; D is undetermined. The germline V gene has CDR1 MDHEN and CDR2 SYDVKM. The CDR3 runs to 14 residues. CDR3 sequence (DNA): TGTGCCGGCAGTTTCACCAGCCTAAGAAACACCATATATTTT. It yields the protein CAGSFTSLRNTIYF.

Of note for this clone: A much larger clone is a single base away; this may be a read error. This same CDR3 is encoded by further DNA sequences in the sample. The chain combines TRBV18 with TRBJ1-2, with D tentatively TRBD1 (5 bases). This CDR3 is 12 amino acids long. Trimming took 4 bases from V and 6 from J, leaving 9 bases between them. Germline CDR1 KGHSH, CDR2 LQKENI. CDR3 nucleotides: TGTGCCAGCTCACAGGGGTCAGATGGCTACACCTTC. It is translated as CASSQGSDGYTF.

This clone was detected only a few times. The V gene is TRBV11-2, the J gene TRBJ1-1; D gene uncertain. V was pared by 0 bases and J by 12 bases, with 14 bases between. Germline V gene lookup returns CDR1 SGHAT and CDR2 FQNNGV. The CDR3 totals 13 residues. This CDR3 reads CASSLDRGWGTFF. DNA of the CDR3: TGTGCCAGCAGCTTAGACCGTGGTTGGGGAACTTTCTTT.

The chain uses TRBV6-5 and TRBJ2-1; D may be TRBD2 (5 bases). V shed 4 bases and J shed 2 bases, with 12 bases lying between them. Germline assignment: CDR1 MNHEY and CDR2 SVGAGI. The CDR3 is made up of 15 amino acids. The DNA of the CDR3 is TGTGCCAGCAGTTGGACGCGGGCCGCCTACAATGAGCAGTTCTTC. This gives the protein CASSWTRAAYNEQFF.